These T cell receptor beta chains were read from a single sample in a study of OX40 agonist ivuxolimab in advanced cancers. Repertoires were generated with immunoSEQ multiplex PCR, while TCRdb's copy carries only in-frame clones and drops some. The table lists fewer than 70,000 clones, about 85% of them singletons, with approximately 2.9% in the top ten. Sequenced here: CD4+ or CD8+ T cells sorted from blood, sampled in a trial of the OX40 agonist ivuxolimab. The receptor set was obtained from an adult with an advanced solid tumor such as melanoma, head and neck, liver or kidney cancer. Each CDR3 is given with its conserved first and last residue. Fields, in order: J gene, V gene, clone size, D gene, CDR3 DNA, CDR3 protein. D genes are given only for firm matches. The listing skips clone size in some rows; elsewhere it reads once, few, many or a size class.

j_call: TRBJ1-1; v_call: TRBV20-1; clone_size: few; d_call: -; cdr3_nt: TGCAGTCCACAGGGAAGCACTGAAGCTTTCTTT; cdr3_aa: CSPQGSTEAFF
j_call: TRBJ2-5; v_call: TRBV7-2; clone_size: -; d_call: -; cdr3_nt: TGTGCCAGCAGCTTAATGGCTGGGGCTCAAGAGACCCAGTACTTC; cdr3_aa: CASSLMAGAQETQYF
j_call: TRBJ2-7; v_call: TRBV6-1; clone_size: -; d_call: TRBD1; cdr3_nt: TGTGCCAGCAGACCCCATGTGGGACAGGGGTACGAGCAGTACTTC; cdr3_aa: CASRPHVGQGYEQYF
j_call: TRBJ1-2; v_call: TRBV7-2; clone_size: -; d_call: -; cdr3_nt: TGTGCCAGGGTGGTGTCAGGGAACTATGGCTACACCTTC; cdr3_aa: CARVVSGNYGYTF
j_call: TRBJ2-2; v_call: TRBV11-3; clone_size: -; d_call: -; cdr3_nt: TGTGCCAGCAGCCTAGAGGGGGCCGGGGAGCTGTTTTTT; cdr3_aa: CASSLEGAGELFF
j_call: TRBJ2-5; v_call: TRBV10-3; clone_size: -; d_call: -; cdr3_nt: TGTGCCATCAGTCGAGGAGAGGTTCAAGAGACCCAGTACTTC; cdr3_aa: CAISRGEVQETQYF
j_call: TRBJ1-4; v_call: TRBV4-2; clone_size: -; d_call: TRBD1; cdr3_nt: TGTGCCAGCAGCCTTTCGGGGACAGAGGGTGAAAAACTGTTTTTT; cdr3_aa: CASSLSGTEGEKLFF
j_call: TRBJ2-7; v_call: TRBV5-1; clone_size: -; d_call: -; cdr3_nt: TGCGCCAGCAGCTTGGAAGGGCCCACAGGCGAGCAGTACTTC; cdr3_aa: CASSLEGPTGEQYF
j_call: TRBJ2-3; v_call: TRBV4-1; clone_size: -; d_call: TRBD1; cdr3_nt: TGCGCCGGTGCAAAACAGGGGGCTAGCACAGATACGCAGTATTTT; cdr3_aa: CAGAKQGASTDTQYF
j_call: TRBJ1-1; v_call: TRBV10-3; clone_size: -; d_call: -; cdr3_nt: TGTGCCATCAAGCCCCCCACACTGAACACTGAAGCTTTCTTT; cdr3_aa: CAIKPPTLNTEAFF
j_call: TRBJ2-1; v_call: TRBV2; clone_size: -; d_call: -; cdr3_nt: TGTGCCAGCAGTGCGGCTGATGAGCAGTTCTTC; cdr3_aa: CASSAADEQFF
j_call: TRBJ1-2; v_call: TRBV29-1; clone_size: -; d_call: TRBD1; cdr3_nt: TGCAGCGTTGAAGCACCGGGACAGGGTAGCGGTTTCGATGGCTACACCTTC; cdr3_aa: CSVEAPGQGSGFDGYTF
j_call: TRBJ2-7; v_call: TRBV5-1; clone_size: -; d_call: TRBD1; cdr3_nt: TGCGCCAGCAGCTGGGACAGCTACGAGCAGTACTTC; cdr3_aa: CASSWDSYEQYF
j_call: TRBJ1-2; v_call: TRBV5-5; clone_size: -; d_call: -; cdr3_nt: TGTGCCAGCAGCACCCTCGAAGGGTCTTCTGGCTACACCTTC; cdr3_aa: CASSTLEGSSGYTF
j_call: TRBJ2-1; v_call: TRBV7-9; clone_size: -; d_call: TRBD1; cdr3_nt: TGTGCCAGCAGCCCATCGGGACAGGCCGCCAATGAGCAGTTCTTC; cdr3_aa: CASSPSGQAANEQFF